The 25 T cell receptor beta chains given below trace back to one sample, sequenced in a study of cytomegalovirus exposure and HLA in healthy donors. Primers included in the PCR were 60 Vbeta and 13 Jbeta primers. The data were produced by immunoSEQ multiplex PCR, yet TCRdb's version contains in-frame clones alone and is incomplete. The data hold approximately 120,000 clones, with 60% to 85% observed a single time. The sample consisted of PBMCs. The receptors here all came from a woman aged 40-49 years in good health and CMV-seropositive.

In its sample, this clone was seen a few times. This chain connects TRBV6-5 to TRBJ1-4, with D unresolved. The V and J ends lost 6 bases and 3 bases respectively, with 11 bases between them. The germline gives CDR1 MNHEY, CDR2 SVGAGI. This CDR3 is built from 14 residues. The CDR3 reads CASRHTGANEKLFF. In DNA form, the CDR3 reads TGTGCCAGCAGACATACCGGGGCTAATGAAAAACTGTTTTTT.

V gene TRBV13 combines with J gene TRBJ1-2; D possibly corresponds to TRBD1 (5 bases). The V gene lost 0 bases and the J gene lost 5 bases, with 10 bases spanning the gap. The CDR3 runs to 14 residues. Germline loops: CDR1 PRHDT, CDR2 FYEKMQ (reference sequence). DNA for the CDR3: TGTGCCAGCAGCTTAGGCAGGGAAAGGTATGGCTACACCTTC. This codes for CASSLGRERYGYTF.

V usage is TRBV7-2 and J usage is TRBJ1-2; 7 positions match TRBD1. Germline-derived CDR1 and CDR2 are SGHTA and FQGNSA. V shed 5 bases and J 2 bases; nucleotides not matched to a gene: 5. CDR3 length: 14 amino acids. The CDR3 here is CASSQDRLNYGYTF. DNA of the CDR3: TGTGCCAGCAGCCAGGACAGGCTAAACTATGGCTACACCTTC.

V usage is TRBV4-2 and J usage is TRBJ2-2, with a possible D match to TRBD1 (6 bases). The germline V gene encodes CDR1 LGHNA and CDR2 YNFKEQ. This CDR3 is built from 16 residues. The V and J ends lost 4 bases and 4 bases respectively, with 16 bases between them. DNA for the CDR3: TGTGCCAGCAGCCCCCCCATGGGGGCGGGCACCGGGGAGCTGTTTTTT. It translates to CASSPPMGAGTGELFF.

The chain couples TRBV6-4 to TRBJ2-2, with a tentative D call TRBD2 (6 bases). The CDR3 contains 15 residues. V lost 2 bases, J lost 2 bases, and 9 bases lay in between. Germline V gene lookup returns CDR1 MRHNA and CDR2 SNTAGT. The CDR3 DNA reads as TGTGCCAGCAGTGACGGAGGGCAAAACACCGGGGAGCTGTTTTTT. Protein sequence: CASSDGGQNTGELFF.

The chain employs TRBV19 and TRBJ1-2; D not certain. The V end was cut by 3 bases, the J end by 1 base, with 9 bases between. The CDR3 has 14 amino acids. Germline CDR1 is LNHDA and CDR2 is SQIVND (reference sequence). CDR3 coding DNA: TGTGCCAGTAGTATCGGAGGTTATAACTATGGCTACACCTTC. This translates into CASSIGGYNYGYTF.

The chain uses TRBV6-5 and TRBJ2-7; TRBD2 matches 7 bases. The junction had 10 bases not matched to a gene; V was cut back by 8 bases and J by 6 bases. The CDR3 has 13 residues. The germline gives CDR1 MNHEY, CDR2 SVGAGI. The CDR3 DNA follows: TGTGCCAGCGGGGACGGGGGGAGGGTCGAGCAGTACTTC. This codes for CASGDGGRVEQYF.

J is TRBJ2-3 and V is TRBV12-5; 10 bases are shared with TRBD1. There are 13 residues in the CDR3. Germline CDR1 and CDR2: LGHNT and FRNRAP. V shed 7 bases and J 11 bases; nucleotides not matched to a gene: 9. In DNA form, the CDR3 reads TGTGCTAGTGCCCCAGACAGGGGGCCTTTGCAGTATTTT. This gives the protein CASAPDRGPLQYF. Based on the CDR3 plus reference TRBV12-5 and TRBJ2-3, the full variable domain is DARVTQTPRHKVTEMGQEVTMRCQPILGHNTVFWYRQTMMQGLELLAYFRNRAPLDDSGMPKDRFSAEMPDATLATLKIQPSEPRDSAVYFCASAPDRGPLQYFGPGTRLTVL.

CDR3 bases: TGCGCCAGCAGCCCGATGGGGAGCAAGCCGGGCACTGAAGCTTTCTTT. It specifies CASSPMGSKPGTEAFF. This rearrangement joins TRBV4-1 to TRBJ1-1; no clear D gene. The V and J ends lost 4 bases and 4 bases respectively, with 19 bases between them. Per the germline V gene, CDR1 is MGHRA and CDR2 is YSYEKL. The length of the CDR3 is 16 residues.

This clone was counted between two and nine times. V usage is TRBV14 and J usage is TRBJ2-1; 7 bases match TRBD1. The CDR3 consists of 15 residues. The germline V gene has CDR1 SGHDN and CDR2 FVKESK. V lost 4 bases to trimming and J lost 7 bases; unmatched junction nucleotides: 10. The chain's CDR3 is CASSRWDSRGNEQFF. The DNA for the CDR3 is TGTGCCAGCAGCCGATGGGACAGTAGAGGAAATGAGCAGTTCTTC.

This chain uses TRBV28 with TRBJ2-7; the D gene is possibly TRBD1 (8 bases). This CDR3 contains 15 residues. The germline V gene encodes CDR1 MDHEN and CDR2 SYDVKM. The V end lost 6 bases, the J end lost 3 bases, and 18 bases lay between the germline ends. CDR3: CASSPYRGGLYEQYF. The CDR3 bases are TGTGCCAGCAGCCCCTACAGGGGGGGGCTCTACGAGCAGTACTTC. The full variable domain, in which reference TRBV28 and TRBJ2-7 provide the parts outside the CDR3, is DVKVTQSSRYLVKRTGEKVFLECVQDMDHENMFWYRQDPGLGLRLIYFSYDVKMKEKGDIPEGYSVSREKKERFSLILESASTNQTSMYLCASSPYRGGLYEQYFGPGTRLTVT.

Only a few counts were recorded for this clone. The genes are TRBV7-9 and TRBJ1-2, with TRBD1 matching over 11 bases. This CDR3 comprises 16 residues. The V gene end was trimmed by 5 bases and the J gene end by 6 bases; junction bases not matched to a gene: 11. Germline CDR1 and CDR2: SEHNR and FQNEAQ (reference sequence). The CDR3 protein is CASSPRTGGAGHGYTF. CDR3 bases: TGTGCCAGCAGCCCTCGGACAGGGGGCGCTGGGCATGGCTACACCTTC.

The chain is built from TRBV18 and TRBJ1-1, with unresolved D. Trimming pared 4 bases from V and 6 bases from J, leaving 15 bases between. This CDR3 is built from 14 residues. From germline, CDR1 is KGHSH and CDR2 LQKENI. The CDR3 is CASSLREVGSEAFF. CDR3 nucleotides: TGTGCCAGCTCACTCCGGGAAGTAGGTTCTGAAGCTTTCTTT.

This clone has just a few counts. The V call is TRBV18, the J call TRBJ2-7, with TRBD2 identical over 13 bases. The CDR3 runs 14 residues. Trimming removed 3 bases from V and 9 bases from J; junction bases left unmatched: 5. CDR1 KGHSH and CDR2 LQKENI come from the germline V gene. The CDR3 region is CASSPTSGGARQYF. For the CDR3, the DNA is TGTGCCAGCTCACCCACTAGCGGGGGGGCGAGGCAGTACTTC.

The chain combines TRBV30 with TRBJ2-5; possibly TRBD2 for D (7 bases). Trimming took 1 base from V and 4 from J, leaving 19 bases between them. CDR1 and CDR2 from the germline V gene are GTSNPN and SVGIG (reference sequence). This CDR3 has 16 residues. CDR3 amino acids: CAWSGWGGPGGETQYF. The CDR3 DNA reads as TGTGCCTGGAGTGGTTGGGGGGGGCCGGGGGGAGAGACCCAGTACTTC.

V is TRBV7-2 and J is TRBJ2-1, with 9 positions matching TRBD2. CDR1 and CDR2 from the germline V gene are SGHTA and FQGNSA. The CDR3 runs to 16 residues. Germline trimming cut 1 base from V and 9 bases from J; bases unmatched to any gene: 10. The CDR3 sequence: CASSLVASGAGSEQFF. In DNA form, the CDR3 reads TGTGCCAGCAGCTTAGTGGCTAGCGGGGCGGGCAGTGAGCAGTTCTTC. Filled out from reference TRBV7-2 and TRBJ2-1, the complete variable domain reads GAGVSQSPSNKVTEKGKDVELRCDPISGHTALYWYRQSLGQGLEFLIYFQGNSAPDKSGLPSDRFSAERTGGSVSTLTIQRTQQEDSAVYLCASSLVASGAGSEQFFGPGTRLTVL.

The chain uses TRBV27 and TRBJ1-6, with 7 bases matching TRBD1. Germline-derived CDR1 and CDR2 are MNHEY and SMNVEV (reference sequence). This CDR3 is built from 14 residues. The V segment lost 5 bases and the J segment 8 bases; nucleotides outside the gene matches: 6. The CDR3 loop reads CASSPGTAHSPLHF. The CDR3 nucleotides are TGTGCCAGCAGTCCCGGGACAGCACATTCACCCCTCCACTTT.

V and J are TRBV6-1 and TRBJ2-1; D ambiguous. The CDR3 runs to 13 residues. V gave up 8 bases and J gave up 10 bases, with 18 bases separating them. Germline V gene lookup returns CDR1 MNHNS and CDR2 SASEGT. The CDR3 DNA reads as TGTGCCAGCCCAACCGGCATGGTGGAGGAGCAGTTCTTC. Translated: CASPTGMVEEQFF.

This clone occurred once. The gene calls are TRBV18 and TRBJ1-2, with TRBD1 matching over 9 bases. This CDR3 has 14 residues. After removal of 2 bases from V and 2 bases from J, the junction contained 0 bases not matched to a gene. Germline CDR1 KGHSH, CDR2 LQKENI. CDR3: CASSPDRGNYGYTF. CDR3 nucleotide sequence: TGTGCCAGCTCACCAGACAGGGGGAACTATGGCTACACCTTC.

The genes are TRBV6-1 and TRBJ1-6; possibly TRBD1 for D (6 bases). This CDR3 spans 13 amino acids. Germline CDR1 reads MNHNS; CDR2 reads SASEGT. Trimming removed 6 bases at V and 11 bases at J, with 14 bases between. This CDR3 is CASSPRGPPPLHF. CDR3 DNA sequence: TGTGCCAGCAGCCCCAGGGGACCCCCACCCCTCCACTTT.

V is TRBV7-9 and J is TRBJ2-3, with 8 bases fitting TRBD2. CDR1 SEHNR and CDR2 FQNEAQ come from the germline V gene (reference sequence). The CDR3 spans 15 residues. The junction had 1 base not matched to a gene; V was cut back by 1 base and J by 1 base. The CDR3 region has the DNA TGTGCCAGCAGCTTAGATAGCGGGGGCACAGATACGCAGTATTTT. Translation gives CASSLDSGGTDTQYF. Full variable domain (rest looked up from reference TRBV7-9 and TRBJ2-3): DTGVSQNPRHKITKRGQNVTFRCDPISEHNRLYWYRQTLGQGPEFLTYFQNEAQLEKSRLLSDRFSAERPKGSFSTLEIQRTEQGDSAMYLCASSLDSGGTDTQYFGPGTRLTVL.

The chain has TRBV2 and TRBJ1-2; 9 bases line up with TRBD1. Per germline, CDR1 SNHLY and CDR2 FYNNEI. Unmatched junction bases numbered 7, after V lost 5 bases and J lost 9 bases. The CDR3 runs to 13 residues. CDR3 sequence (DNA): TGTGCCAGCAGTTGGACAGGGGATAATAGCTACACCTTC. Amino acid sequence: CASSWTGDNSYTF.

The chain couples TRBV5-1 to TRBJ1-5; no firm D call. CDR1 is SGHRS, CDR2 YFSETQ, per germline. V shed 4 bases and J shed 1 base, with 9 bases lying between them. CDR3 length: 14 residues. CDR3 amino acids: CASSLGNSNQPQHF. The DNA of the CDR3 is TGCGCCAGCAGCCTAGGCAACAGCAATCAGCCCCAGCATTTT.

The chain's CDR3 is CASSEWAGGYNEQFF. In nucleotides, the CDR3 is TGTGCCAGCAGTGAATGGGCGGGGGGATACAATGAGCAGTTCTTC. The rearrangement uses TRBV25-1 and TRBJ2-1; TRBD2 matches at 8 bases. Per germline, CDR1 MGHDK and CDR2 SYGVNS. The CDR3 extends over 15 amino acids. V lost 1 base and J lost 4; bases outside the gene matches: 3.

The chain joins TRBV18 to TRBJ2-1, with 11 bases fitting TRBD1. The CDR3 has 15 amino acids. Trimming removed 3 bases from V and 4 bases from J; junction bases left unmatched: 2. Germline V gene lookup returns CDR1 KGHSH and CDR2 LQKENI. As DNA, the CDR3 is TGTGCCAGCTCACCTAGGGACAGGGGGTACAATGAGCAGTTCTTC. The encoded protein is CASSPRDRGYNEQFF.